The 18 T cell receptor beta chains in this list originate from one sample, sequenced in a study of cytomegalovirus exposure and HLA in healthy donors (dated by TCRdb to the late 2010s). The method behind the library was the immunoSEQ multiplex PCR assay. For the multiplex PCR, a mixture combining 60 forward primers for TCR Vbeta segments and 13 reverse primers for TCR Jbeta segments was used. TCRdb took this table from immuneACCESS and kept in-frame rearrangements with V and J called. Such tables lack part of the clones; where checked against another copy, unresolved V genes explain under half of the gap, and the rest is unexplained. Within this sample are some 150,000 clones, with about 80% of them counted one time only. The top ten hold 5% to 6.5% of the sample. Sequencing was done on a sample of PBMCs. The receptors come from a man younger than 40 in good health and CMV-seropositive.

The chain employs TRBV25-1 and TRBJ1-6, with a weak D call TRBD1 (6 bases). CDR1 is MGHDK and CDR2 is SYGVNS in the germline V gene. The CDR3 contains 13 residues. V gave up 2 bases and J gave up 14 bases, with 13 bases separating them. The CDR3 sequence: CASSERPQGSLHF. The CDR3 DNA follows: TGTGCCAGCAGTGAAAGACCTCAGGGGTCCCTCCACTTT.

The V call is TRBV4-1, the J call TRBJ2-3, with 12 bases that match TRBD1. The germline V gene has CDR1 MGHRA and CDR2 YSYEKL. Trimming cost V 4 bases and J 5 bases; bases outside gene matches: 10. The CDR3 covers 17 residues. CDR3 nucleotide sequence: TGCGCCAGCAGCCTTCAAAAGGGACAGGGGGCCTTAGATACGCAGTATTTT. Translation gives CASSLQKGQGALDTQYF.

This rearrangement joins TRBV28 to TRBJ1-4; D possibly corresponds to TRBD1 (6 bases). This CDR3 is 15 amino acids long. Trimming removed 3 bases from V and 7 bases from J, with 15 bases in between. Germline loops: CDR1 MDHEN, CDR2 SYDVKM. CDR3 sequence (DNA): TGTGCCAGCAGTTTTTCGGGGGGCCCCTTTGAAAAACTGTTTTTT. Amino acids: CASSFSGGPFEKLFF.

The rearrangement links TRBV6-1 to TRBJ2-1; 9 bases are shared with TRBD1. V shed 2 bases and J 6 bases; nucleotides not matched to a gene: 2. Germline CDR1 reads MNHNS; CDR2 reads SASEGT. There are 14 residues in the CDR3. The CDR3 is CASSEPGQGNEQFF. CDR3 bases: TGTGCCAGCAGTGAACCGGGACAGGGCAATGAGCAGTTCTTC.

Written as DNA, the CDR3 is TGTGCCAGCAGCCAGTACAACAGGGGGTCGGATACGCAGTATTTT. It yields the protein CASSQYNRGSDTQYF. V is TRBV7-2 and J is TRBJ2-3; 8 bases fit TRBD1. The V and J ends lost 5 bases and 6 bases, in that order; junction bases with no gene match: 10. The CDR3 length is 15 residues. The germline CDR1 and CDR2 sequences are SGHTA and FQGNSA.

The chain uses TRBV5-4 and TRBJ2-1; 8 bases align to TRBD2. The CDR3 is made up of 15 amino acids. The V and J ends lost 5 bases and 6 bases, in that order; junction bases with no gene match: 10. CDR1 is SGHNT and CDR2 is YYREEE in the germline V gene (reference sequence). CDR3 residues: CASSPGTSIGNEQFF. The CDR3 nucleotides are TGTGCCAGCAGTCCCGGGACTAGTATCGGCAATGAGCAGTTCTTC.

The J gene is TRBJ1-1, the V gene TRBV4-2; possible D gene TRBD1, 5 bases. The V end lost 4 bases, the J end lost 4 bases, and 19 bases lay between the germline ends. CDR3 length: 16 amino acids. Germline V CDR1 and CDR2: LGHNA, YNFKEQ. The CDR3 region is CASSLASGVGGTEAFF. CDR3 nucleotide sequence: TGTGCCAGCAGCCTAGCCTCGGGGGTAGGTGGCACTGAAGCTTTCTTT.

The rearrangement joins TRBV30 to TRBJ2-3; 8 bases fit TRBD2. Germline V gene sequence: CDR1 GTSNPN, CDR2 SVGIG (reference sequence). The CDR3 runs to 16 residues. The ends lost 0 bases at V and 3 bases at J; junction bases unmatched: 8. CDR3 sequence reads: CAWSVGAGGITDTQYF. CDR3 DNA sequence: TGTGCCTGGAGTGTAGGGGCGGGGGGTATTACAGATACGCAGTATTTT.

The chain recombines TRBV6-5 with TRBJ1-3; D not certain. The length of the CDR3 is 14 residues. The V and J ends lost 7 bases and 0 bases respectively, with 10 bases between them. The germline gives CDR1 MNHEY, CDR2 SVGAGI. CDR3 DNA sequence: TGTGCCAGCAAAACATGGAGCTCTGGAAACACCATATATTTT. Its translation is CASKTWSSGNTIYF.

Details on this clone: Sequence at one end of the junction differs from germline and may be a read error. This chain uses TRBV7-9 with TRBJ2-5; 7 bases map to TRBD1. The length of the CDR3 is 18 residues. CDR1 and CDR2 from the germline V gene are SEHNR and FQNEAQ (reference sequence). The CDR3 DNA reads TGTTCCAGCAGCTTAGGGATACCGACAGGGAGTAGCCAAGAGACCCAGTACTTC. This encodes CSSSLGIPTGSSQETQYF.

The chain is built from TRBV5-1 and TRBJ2-3; TRBD1 agrees at 7 bases. Per germline, CDR1 SGHRS and CDR2 YFSETQ. The CDR3 sequence is 16 residues long. V gave up 0 bases and J gave up 0 bases; unmatched junction bases: 4. The CDR3 region is CASSLGGQASTDTQYF. The CDR3 DNA follows: TGCGCCAGCAGCTTGGGCGGACAGGCGAGCACAGATACGCAGTATTTT.

Comment on this clone: The junction differs from germline at one of its ends, possibly a read error. The chain carries TRBV27 and TRBJ2-1; 9 bases match TRBD1. There are 15 residues in the CDR3. CDR1 is MNHEY and CDR2 is SMNVEV in the germline V gene (reference sequence). CDR3 DNA sequence: TGTGCCAGCCGACCCGGGACAGGGACCTATAATGAGCAGTTCTTC. It is translated as CASRPGTGTYNEQFF.

This chain uses TRBV18 with TRBJ2-5, with D tentatively TRBD2 (6 bases). The CDR3 consists of 15 residues. Germline V gene sequence: CDR1 KGHSH, CDR2 LQKENI. V was shortened by 4 bases and J by 4 bases, with 16 bases between the two germline ends. The CDR3 region is CASSQSAGTLETQYF. The DNA of the CDR3 is TGTGCCAGCTCACAATCTGCCGGGACTTTAGAGACCCAGTACTTC.

The V gene is TRBV6-5, the J gene TRBJ2-1; TRBD1 is a possible D gene (5 bases). The V end was cut by 2 bases, the J end by 7 bases, with 15 bases between. Germline loops: CDR1 MNHEY, CDR2 SVGAGI. CDR3 size: 15 residues. The CDR3 coding sequence is TGTGCCAGCAGTTACGCGGCGGCAGGGCTAAATGAGCAGTTCTTC. Its protein is CASSYAAAGLNEQFF.

The rearrangement joins TRBV4-3 to TRBJ1-4; 7 bases agree with TRBD1. The germline V gene encodes CDR1 LGHNA and CDR2 YSLEER. This CDR3 has 18 amino acids. V lost 0 bases and J lost 4; bases outside the gene matches: 11. The CDR3 sequence: CASSQEGPGGFGNEKLFF. Written as DNA, the CDR3 is TGCGCCAGCAGCCAAGAAGGACCAGGGGGTTTTGGTAATGAAAAACTGTTTTTT.

This clone was observed once. The rearrangement uses TRBV30 and TRBJ1-1; D ambiguous. The CDR3 has 11 amino acids. CDR1 and CDR2 from the germline V gene are GTSNPN and SVGIG (reference sequence). V was trimmed by 2 bases and J by 3 bases, leaving 4 bases between them. CDR3 nucleotides: TGTGCCTGGAGTCGGGACACTGAAGCTTTCTTT. It specifies CAWSRDTEAFF.

This clone was recorded once. CDR3 region: CASRVTGTEAFF. CDR3 nucleotides: TGTGCCAGCAGAGTCACAGGGACTGAAGCTTTCTTT. V gene TRBV28 combines with J gene TRBJ1-1, with D perhaps matching TRBD1 (6 bases). Germline V gives CDR1 MDHEN, CDR2 SYDVKM. V was trimmed by 6 bases and J by 5 bases, leaving 10 bases between them. This CDR3 spans 12 amino acids.

The genes are TRBV5-1 and TRBJ1-1, with 11 bases lining up with TRBD1. The CDR3 loop spans 15 amino acids. V shed 3 bases and J 6 bases; nucleotides not matched to a gene: 7. The germline V gene has CDR1 SGHRS and CDR2 YFSETQ. The CDR3 nucleotides read TGCGCCAGCAGCTCTGGACAGGGGGCGATGGCTGAAGCTTTCTTT. Its translation is CASSSGQGAMAEAFF.